Each of the 16 T cell receptor beta chains below was sequenced from the same sample in a study of cytomegalovirus exposure and HLA in healthy donors. 60 Vbeta and 13 Jbeta primers were used in PCR. Sequenced by immunoSEQ multiplex PCR; TCRdb stores in-frame clones only, minus some. The sample yields approximately 76,000 clones, around 79% seen once. The sample comprised PBMCs. The source is a man aged 30-40 years in good health and CMV-seronegative.

V and J are TRBV19 and TRBJ2-3; 10 bases match TRBD2. Germline CDR1 reads LNHDA; CDR2 reads SQIVND (reference sequence). This CDR3 has 18 residues. J was trimmed by 3 bases and V by 3 bases; bases with no gene match: 12. Here the CDR3 DNA reads TGTGCCAGTAGTATGCTAGCGGGAGATGTAGCCACTACAGATACGCAGTATTTT. Translating gives CASSMLAGDVATTDTQYF.

The chain has TRBV29-1 and TRBJ2-7, with 7 positions matching TRBD2. Trimming took 3 bases from V and 6 from J; bases not matched to a gene: 11. The CDR3 length is 14 residues. The germline gives CDR1 SQVTM, CDR2 ANQGSEA. This chain's CDR3 is CSVEGGGAPTEQYF. CDR3 sequence (DNA): TGCAGCGTTGAGGGCGGGGGAGCGCCTACCGAGCAGTACTTC.

This clone was observed a single time. The chain recombines TRBV4-1 with TRBJ2-5, with 7 bases that match TRBD1. The CDR3 length is 15 residues. Germline-derived CDR1 and CDR2 are MGHRA and YSYEKL. The V gene end was trimmed by 2 bases and the J gene end by 8 bases; junction bases not matched to a gene: 11. The CDR3 is CASSQPGQQLKTQYF. CDR3 nucleotide sequence: TGCGCCAGCAGCCAACCGGGACAGCAACTCAAAACCCAGTACTTC.

The chain links TRBV7-9 to TRBJ2-7; 11 bases map to TRBD1. CDR3 size: 15 residues. The V gene's germline CDR1 is SEHNR and CDR2 FQNEAQ (reference sequence). The J segment lost 6 bases and the V segment lost 3 bases, leaving 7 bases of the junction unmatched. The CDR3 region has the DNA TGTGCCAGCAGCTTTACCGGGACAGGGGGGTGCGAGCAGTACTTC. Translating it yields CASSFTGTGGCEQYF.

The gene calls are TRBV5-6 and TRBJ2-5, with a possible D match to TRBD2 (5 bases). The J call may be faulty, since TRBJ2-7 better matches the DNA end. The CDR3 extends over 14 amino acids. Germline V CDR1 and CDR2: SGHDT, YYEEEE. The CDR3 sequence is CASSLERGTYEQYF. CDR3 sequence (DNA): TGTGCCAGCAGCTTGGAACGGGGAACCTACGAGCAGTACTTC.

The chain combines TRBV7-9 with TRBJ2-7; no reliable D call. Germline CDR1 SEHNR, CDR2 FQNEAQ (reference sequence). The CDR3 has 12 amino acids. V was trimmed by 1 base and J by 6 bases, leaving 7 bases between them. For the CDR3, the DNA is TGTGCCAGCAGCTTAGGCGGTCTCGAGCAGTACTTC. It is translated as CASSLGGLEQYF.

This chain connects TRBV10-3 to TRBJ1-5; 7 nucleotides agree with TRBD1. Germline V gives CDR1 ENHRY, CDR2 SYGVKD. This CDR3 has 14 amino acids. J was trimmed by 2 bases and V by 5 bases; bases with no gene match: 3. CDR3 sequence reads: CAISTTGGNQPQHF. CDR3 bases: TGTGCCATCAGTACAACAGGGGGCAATCAGCCCCAGCATTTT.

The V call is TRBV7-9, the J call TRBJ1-2; no reliable D call. The CDR3 spans 13 residues. Germline V lookup: CDR1 SEHNR, CDR2 FQNEAQ (reference sequence). Trimming cost V 2 bases and J 6 bases, with 10 bases left between them. DNA for the CDR3: TGTGCCAGCAGCTTACGGGGAGGGAATGGCTACACCTTC. This sequence encodes CASSLRGGNGYTF.

The V and J genes are TRBV6-5 and TRBJ1-2, with no clear D. The ends were cut back, 6 bases at V and 2 bases at J, with 7 bases in the middle. CDR1 is MNHEY, CDR2 SVGAGI, per germline. The CDR3 totals 12 residues. CDR3 residues: CASRTRNYGYTF. CDR3 coding DNA: TGTGCCAGCAGGACACGGAACTATGGCTACACCTTC.

This clone has a handful of counts. The chain carries TRBV9 and TRBJ2-1; the match to TRBD2 covers 7 bases. J was trimmed by 4 bases and V by 3 bases; bases with no gene match: 7. The CDR3 length is 15 residues. Germline values: CDR1 SGDLS, CDR2 YYNGEE. As DNA, the CDR3 is TGTGCCAGCAGCGCGCGGGAGAAGGCGTACAATGAGCAGTTCTTC. It translates to CASSAREKAYNEQFF.

V usage is TRBV7-2 and J usage is TRBJ2-3, with 9 bases fitting TRBD2. The CDR3 has 16 residues. The V gene end was trimmed by 5 bases and the J gene end by 2 bases; junction bases not matched to a gene: 8. The germline CDR1 and CDR2 sequences are SGHTA and FQGNSA. The CDR3 DNA sequence: TGTGCCAGCAGCCCGACTAGCGGCATTCACACAGATACGCAGTATTTT. The encoded protein is CASSPTSGIHTDTQYF.

The V call is TRBV25-1, the J call TRBJ2-2; perhaps TRBD2 as D (6 bases). The germline V and J ends were trimmed by 4 bases and 5 bases, with 11 bases remaining between them. Germline V gene lookup returns CDR1 MGHDK and CDR2 SYGVNS. This CDR3 is 14 amino acids long. CDR3 nucleotide sequence: TGTGCCAGCAGTGGGCGGAGGGAGACCGGGGAGCTGTTTTTT. Amino acid sequence: CASSGRRETGELFF.

The chain joins TRBV7-2 to TRBJ2-1; D remains ambiguous. This CDR3 comprises 12 residues. The germline CDR1 and CDR2 sequences are SGHTA and FQGNSA. Trimming left V 6 bases short and J 9 bases short, with 12 bases between. CDR3 region: CASSYLLTEQFF. The CDR3 region has the DNA TGTGCCAGCAGTTACCTCCTAACTGAGCAGTTCTTC.

Remarks on this clone: One junction end disagrees with the germline gene, perhaps due to a read error. The chain carries TRBV4-3 and TRBJ1-1, with D hard to call. The CDR3 contains 15 residues. Germline V CDR1 and CDR2: LGHNA, YSLEER. CDR3 bases: TGCGCCAGCAGCCTATCCCCATTAGACGCGACTGAAGCCTTCTTT. This sequence encodes CASSLSPLDATEAFF.

In the case of this clone: Additional DNA sequences in this sample encode the identical CDR3. The chain recombines TRBV15 with TRBJ2-5, with D perhaps TRBD1 (6 bases). In germline, CDR1 is LNHNV, CDR2 YYDKDF (reference sequence). V was clipped by 3 bases and J by 1 base, with 6 bases between them. This CDR3 has 13 amino acids. CDR3 loop: CATSRGAQETQYF. The CDR3 region has the DNA TGTGCCACCAGCAGGGGGGCCCAAGAGACCCAGTACTTC.

The sample holds a few counts of this clone. The V call is TRBV7-2, the J call TRBJ2-2; a possible D gene is TRBD2 (6 bases). The CDR3 length is 13 residues. The V and J ends lost 6 bases and 6 bases respectively, with 11 bases between them. Germline lookup yields CDR1 SGHTA and CDR2 FQGNSA. The CDR3 sequence: CASSLWEAGELFF. CDR3 in DNA: TGTGCCAGCAGTCTGTGGGAGGCCGGGGAGCTGTTTTTT.